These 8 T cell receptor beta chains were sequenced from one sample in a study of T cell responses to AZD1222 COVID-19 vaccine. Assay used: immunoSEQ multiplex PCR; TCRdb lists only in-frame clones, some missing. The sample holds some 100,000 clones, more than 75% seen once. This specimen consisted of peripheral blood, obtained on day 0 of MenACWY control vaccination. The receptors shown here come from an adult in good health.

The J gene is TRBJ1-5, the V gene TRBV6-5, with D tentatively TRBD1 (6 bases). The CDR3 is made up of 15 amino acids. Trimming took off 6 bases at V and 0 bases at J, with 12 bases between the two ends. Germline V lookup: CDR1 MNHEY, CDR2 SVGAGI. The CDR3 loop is CASSEGHISNQPQHF. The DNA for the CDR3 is TGTGCCAGCAGCGAGGGACACATTAGCAATCAGCCCCAGCATTTT.

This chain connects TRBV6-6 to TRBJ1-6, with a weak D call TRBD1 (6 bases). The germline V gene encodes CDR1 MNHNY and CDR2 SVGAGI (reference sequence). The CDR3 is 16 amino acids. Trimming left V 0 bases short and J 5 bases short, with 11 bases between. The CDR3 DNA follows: TGTGCCAGCAGTTACTCCCAGGGGTACAATAATTCACCCCTCCACTTT. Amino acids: CASSYSQGYNNSPLHF.

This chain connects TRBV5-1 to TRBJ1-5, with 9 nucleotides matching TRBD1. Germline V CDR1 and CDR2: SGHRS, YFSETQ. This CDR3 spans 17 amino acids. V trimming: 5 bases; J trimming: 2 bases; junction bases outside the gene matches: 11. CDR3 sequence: CASSSGTGSWGNQPQHF. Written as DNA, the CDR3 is TGCGCCAGCAGTTCCGGGACAGGGTCCTGGGGCAATCAGCCCCAGCATTTT.

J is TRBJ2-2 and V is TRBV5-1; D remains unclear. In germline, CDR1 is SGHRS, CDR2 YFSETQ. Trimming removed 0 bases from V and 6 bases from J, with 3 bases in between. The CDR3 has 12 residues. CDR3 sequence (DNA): TGCGCCAGCAGCTTGGTCCCCGGGGAGCTGTTTTTT. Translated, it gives CASSLVPGELFF.

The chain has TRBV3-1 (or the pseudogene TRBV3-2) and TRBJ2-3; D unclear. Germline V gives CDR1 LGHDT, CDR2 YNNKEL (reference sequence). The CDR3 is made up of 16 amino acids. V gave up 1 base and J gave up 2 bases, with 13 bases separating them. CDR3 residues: CASSQVSEWVTDTQYF. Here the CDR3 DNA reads TGTGCCAGCAGCCAAGTTTCGGAGTGGGTCACAGATACGCAGTATTTT.

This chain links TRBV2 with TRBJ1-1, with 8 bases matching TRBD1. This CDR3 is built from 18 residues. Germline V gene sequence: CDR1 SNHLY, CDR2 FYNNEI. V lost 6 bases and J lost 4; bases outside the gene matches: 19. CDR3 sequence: CASRGEWVTGVPATEAFF. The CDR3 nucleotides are TGTGCCAGCAGGGGAGAATGGGTGACAGGGGTACCTGCCACTGAAGCTTTCTTT. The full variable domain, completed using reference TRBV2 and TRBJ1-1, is EPEVTQTPSHQVTQMGQEVILRCVPISNHLYFYWYRQILGQKVEFLVSFYNNEISEKSEIFDDQFSVERPDGSNFTLKIRSTKLEDSAMYFCASRGEWVTGVPATEAFFGQGTRLTVV.

The DNA of the CDR3 is TGTGCCAGCAGCAAAGACTCGGGGTTCGCTACCGGAAACACCATATATTTT. Its protein product is CASSKDSGFATGNTIYF. The V gene is TRBV11-2, the J gene TRBJ1-3; D remains ambiguous. This CDR3 region has 17 residues. V lost 5 bases and J 4 bases, leaving 21 bases between the germline ends. In germline, CDR1 is SGHAT, CDR2 FQNNGV.

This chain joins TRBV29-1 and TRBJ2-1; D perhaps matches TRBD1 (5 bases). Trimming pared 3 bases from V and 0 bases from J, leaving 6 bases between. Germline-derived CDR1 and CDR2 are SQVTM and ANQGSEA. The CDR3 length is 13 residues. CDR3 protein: CSVDQGSYNEQFF. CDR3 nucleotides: TGCAGCGTTGACCAGGGCTCCTACAATGAGCAGTTCTTC.